This T cell receptor (beta chain) was profiled in a study of post-analysis software for immune sequencing data. In its sample, this clonotype was seen a few times. What it binds is unknown. Germline V gives CDR1 SGHRS, CDR2 YFSETQ. The trim removed 4 bases at V and 8 bases at J, leaving 8 bases unmatched. The CDR3 has 15 residues. Unique molecular identifiers featured in each of the TCR beta cDNA libraries. The source material, 1 to 10 million T cells, gave rise to roughly 0.5 million cDNA molecules. TCRdb re-called the PCR reads through MiXCR, storing one row per CDR3 protein. The sample yields approximately 690,000 distinct CDR3 sequences, approximately 59% seen once. General study findings and limits: About 5 TRBV segments (TRBV5-6, TRBV5-1 and TRBV20-1 among them) occurred more frequently in patients than in controls.

The origin of this receptor is a girl aged 2-15 years with multiple sclerosis. Specimen: blood. The J gene is TRBJ2-1, the V gene TRBV5-1, with 11 bases identical to TRBD2. The CDR3 is CASSAPSGGSDEQFF. The CDR3 bases are TGCGCCAGCAGCGCCCCTAGCGGGGGGTCTGATGAGCAGTTCTTC.